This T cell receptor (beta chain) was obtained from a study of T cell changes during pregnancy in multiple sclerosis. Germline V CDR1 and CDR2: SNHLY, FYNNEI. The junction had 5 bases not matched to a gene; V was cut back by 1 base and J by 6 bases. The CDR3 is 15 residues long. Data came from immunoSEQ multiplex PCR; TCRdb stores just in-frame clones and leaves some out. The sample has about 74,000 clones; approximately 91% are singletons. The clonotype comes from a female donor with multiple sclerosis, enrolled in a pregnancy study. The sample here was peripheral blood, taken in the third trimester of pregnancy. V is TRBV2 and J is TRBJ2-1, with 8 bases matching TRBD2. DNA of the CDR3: TGTGCCAGCAGTGAAGGCCAGCGGGGGAGCAATGAGCAGTTCTTC. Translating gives CASSEGQRGSNEQFF.